The rows below give T cell receptor beta chains drawn from one sample of a study of blood T cell repertoires in COVID-19. Assay used: immunoSEQ multiplex PCR; TCRdb lists only in-frame clones, some missing. Here the sample spans roughly 200,000 clones, approximately 90% being singletons. Sequenced input: PBMCs or T cells enriched from blood (not recorded which). The receptors originated from a woman aged 25 to 45 who had recovered from COVID-19. The CDR3 runs from the conserved cysteine through the conserved F or W. Each record gives: V gene, D gene, clone size, J gene, CDR3 protein, CDR3 DNA. D genes are given only for firm matches. Clone size is not always given. Where it is, it says once, few, many or a class for expanded clones.

v_gene: TRBV10-3
d_gene: TRBD1
abundance: NA
j_gene: TRBJ1-4
CDR3aa: CAISLATGTDEKLFF
CDR3nt: TGTGCCATCAGTTTAGCGACAGGGACTGATGAAAAACTGTTTTTT

v_gene: TRBV18
d_gene: NA
abundance: NA
j_gene: TRBJ1-1
CDR3aa: CASSPRQMNTEAFF
CDR3nt: TGTGCCAGCTCACCAAGACAGATGAACACTGAAGCTTTCTTT

v_gene: TRBV11-2
d_gene: NA
abundance: NA
j_gene: TRBJ2-7
CDR3aa: CASSWGVYSYEQYF
CDR3nt: TGTGCCAGCAGCTGGGGGGTCTACTCCTACGAGCAGTACTTC

v_gene: TRBV5-4
d_gene: NA
abundance: NA
j_gene: TRBJ2-2
CDR3aa: CASSTTRPNTGELFF
CDR3nt: TGTGCCAGCAGCACGACTAGACCGAACACCGGGGAGCTGTTTTTT

v_gene: TRBV7-2
d_gene: NA
abundance: NA
j_gene: TRBJ1-2
CDR3aa: CASRLIQGRGYTF
CDR3nt: TGTGCCAGCAGATTGATCCAGGGTCGGGGCTACACCTTC

v_gene: TRBV13
d_gene: NA
abundance: NA
j_gene: TRBJ1-1
CDR3aa: CAGTQGRGSSRTEAFF
CDR3nt: TGTGCCGGAACACAGGGTAGGGGTTCGTCGAGGACTGAAGCTTTCTTT

v_gene: TRBV10-3
d_gene: NA
abundance: few
j_gene: TRBJ2-7
CDR3aa: CAISPEGVSYEQYF
CDR3nt: TGTGCCATCAGCCCTGAAGGGGTCTCCTACGAGCAGTACTTC

v_gene: TRBV11-2
d_gene: NA
abundance: few
j_gene: TRBJ1-6
CDR3aa: CASSPRTGPDNSPLHF
CDR3nt: TGTGCCAGCAGCCCCAGAACAGGGCCAGATAATTCACCCCTCCACTTT

v_gene: TRBV5-4
d_gene: TRBD2
abundance: NA
j_gene: TRBJ2-7
CDR3aa: CASSPESGGSYEQYF
CDR3nt: TGTGCCAGCAGCCCCGAGTCGGGAGGCTCCTACGAGCAGTACTTC

v_gene: TRBV5-5
d_gene: TRBD2
abundance: NA
j_gene: TRBJ2-1
CDR3aa: CASSNSGLASNEQFF
CDR3nt: TGTGCCAGCAGCAATTCGGGACTAGCGTCCAATGAGCAGTTCTTC

v_gene: TRBV2
d_gene: TRBD2
abundance: NA
j_gene: TRBJ2-3
CDR3aa: CASSTSADTQYF
CDR3nt: TGTGCCAGCAGCACTAGCGCCGATACGCAGTATTTT

v_gene: TRBV24-1
d_gene: TRBD2
abundance: NA
j_gene: TRBJ2-5
CDR3aa: CATSEATTSGGPQETQYF
CDR3nt: TGTGCCACCAGTGAGGCAACGACTAGCGGGGGGCCCCAAGAGACCCAGTACTTC

v_gene: TRBV27
d_gene: TRBD2
abundance: NA
j_gene: TRBJ2-1
CDR3aa: CASSSGTSGLYNEQFF
CDR3nt: TGTGCCAGCAGCTCCGGGACTAGCGGCCTCTACAATGAGCAGTTCTTC

v_gene: TRBV10-3
d_gene: NA
abundance: NA
j_gene: TRBJ2-1
CDR3aa: CAIKETSPHEQFF
CDR3nt: TGTGCCATCAAGGAAACTAGCCCCCATGAGCAGTTCTTC